The 3 T cell receptor beta chains below come from one sample, sequenced in a study of technical replicates of blood from a few donors. The repertoire was sequenced with immunoSEQ multiplex PCR; TCRdb's copy has only in-frame clones and lacks some. The top ten clones hold 0.2% to 0.25% of a sample with around 92,000 clones, about 96% of them seen once. The sequenced material came from T cells isolated from PBMCs. These receptors came from a human donor in good health.

J is TRBJ2-5 and V is TRBV7-3; tentative D call: TRBD2 (5 bases). This CDR3 contains 14 residues. V was clipped by 5 bases and J by 5 bases, with 15 bases between them. From germline, CDR1 is SGHTA and CDR2 FQGTGA. CDR3: CASSTAVNPETQYF. The CDR3 DNA is TGTGCCAGCAGCACAGCGGTTAACCCCGAGACCCAGTACTTC.

This chain links TRBV5-1 with TRBJ2-2, with TRBD1 identical over 8 bases. This CDR3 is built from 15 residues. Germline V gene lookup returns CDR1 SGHRS and CDR2 YFSETQ. Trimming removed 4 bases from V and 4 bases from J; junction bases left unmatched: 6. CDR3 nucleotide sequence: TGCGCCAGCAGCGTGGACAGGGTAGGCACCGGGGAGCTGTTTTTT. This codes for CASSVDRVGTGELFF.

V gene TRBV4-2 combines with J gene TRBJ2-1; weak D call: TRBD2 (6 bases). CDR1 and CDR2 from the germline V gene are LGHNA and YNFKEQ. The CDR3 has 15 amino acids. Trimming left V 4 bases short and J 3 bases short, with 13 bases between. The CDR3 DNA follows: TGTGCCAGCAGCCTCCACCTGGGACTCTACAATGAGCAGTTCTTC. This translates into CASSLHLGLYNEQFF.